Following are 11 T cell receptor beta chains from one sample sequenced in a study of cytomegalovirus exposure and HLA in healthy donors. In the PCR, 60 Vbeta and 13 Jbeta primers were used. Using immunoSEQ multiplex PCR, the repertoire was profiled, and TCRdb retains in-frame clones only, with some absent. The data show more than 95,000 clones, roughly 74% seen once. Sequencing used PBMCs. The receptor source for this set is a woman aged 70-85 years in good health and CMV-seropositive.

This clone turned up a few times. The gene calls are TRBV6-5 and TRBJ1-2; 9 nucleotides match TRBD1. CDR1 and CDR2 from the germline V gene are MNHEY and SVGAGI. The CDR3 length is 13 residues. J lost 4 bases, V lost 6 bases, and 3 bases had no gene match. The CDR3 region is CASRGQGSYGYTF. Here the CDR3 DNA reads TGTGCCAGCAGGGGACAGGGAAGCTATGGCTACACCTTC.

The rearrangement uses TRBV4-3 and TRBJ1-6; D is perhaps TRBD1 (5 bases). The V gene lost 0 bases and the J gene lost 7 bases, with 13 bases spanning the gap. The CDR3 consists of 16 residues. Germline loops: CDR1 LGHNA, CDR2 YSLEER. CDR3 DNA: TGCGCCAGCAGCCAAGAGTGGGGGGTATGGAATTCACCCCTCCACTTT. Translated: CASSQEWGVWNSPLHF.

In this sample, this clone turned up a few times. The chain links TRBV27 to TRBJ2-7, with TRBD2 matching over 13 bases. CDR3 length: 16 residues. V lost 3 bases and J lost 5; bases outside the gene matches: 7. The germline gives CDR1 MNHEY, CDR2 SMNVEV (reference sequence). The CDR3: CASSFWRGLAGNEQYF. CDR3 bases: TGTGCCAGCAGTTTTTGGAGGGGACTAGCGGGAAACGAGCAGTACTTC.

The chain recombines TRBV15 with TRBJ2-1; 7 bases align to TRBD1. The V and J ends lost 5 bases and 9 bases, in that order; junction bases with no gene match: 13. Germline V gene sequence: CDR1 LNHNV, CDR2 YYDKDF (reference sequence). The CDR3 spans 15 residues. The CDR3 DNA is TGTGCCACCAGCCCCAAGGGGGCCAGGCAAGGTGAGCAGTTCTTC. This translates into CATSPKGARQGEQFF. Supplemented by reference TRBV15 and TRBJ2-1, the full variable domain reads DAMVIQNPRYQVTQFGKPVTLSCSQTLNHNVMYWYQQKSSQAPKLLFHYYDKDFNNEADTPDNFQSRRPNTSFCFLDIRSPGLGDTAMYLCATSPKGARQGEQFFGPGTRLTVL.

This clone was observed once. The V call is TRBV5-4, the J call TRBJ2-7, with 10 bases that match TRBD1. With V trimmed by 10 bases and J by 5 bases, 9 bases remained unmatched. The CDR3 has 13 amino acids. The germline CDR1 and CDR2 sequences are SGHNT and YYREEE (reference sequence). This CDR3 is CAARDRGRHEQYF. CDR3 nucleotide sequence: TGTGCCGCTCGCGACAGGGGGCGACACGAGCAGTACTTC.

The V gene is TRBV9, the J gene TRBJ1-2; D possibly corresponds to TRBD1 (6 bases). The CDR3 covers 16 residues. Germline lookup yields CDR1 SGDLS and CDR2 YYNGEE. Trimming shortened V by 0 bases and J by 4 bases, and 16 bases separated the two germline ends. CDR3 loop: CASSVEVGAGAYGYTF. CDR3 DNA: TGTGCCAGCAGCGTAGAAGTGGGGGCAGGGGCCTATGGCTACACCTTC.

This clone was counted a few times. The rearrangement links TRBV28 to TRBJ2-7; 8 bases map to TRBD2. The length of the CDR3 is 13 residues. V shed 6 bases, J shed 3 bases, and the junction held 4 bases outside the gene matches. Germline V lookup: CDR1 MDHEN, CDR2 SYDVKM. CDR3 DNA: TGTGCCAGCAGCTCCGGGGGGGGCTACGAGCAGTACTTC. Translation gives CASSSGGGYEQYF.

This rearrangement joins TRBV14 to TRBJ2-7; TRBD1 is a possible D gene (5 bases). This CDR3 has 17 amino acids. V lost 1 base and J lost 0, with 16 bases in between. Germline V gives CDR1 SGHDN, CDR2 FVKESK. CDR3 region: CASSQGGGRAYSYEQYF. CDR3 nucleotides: TGTGCCAGCAGCCAAGGAGGCGGCAGGGCATACTCCTACGAGCAGTACTTC.

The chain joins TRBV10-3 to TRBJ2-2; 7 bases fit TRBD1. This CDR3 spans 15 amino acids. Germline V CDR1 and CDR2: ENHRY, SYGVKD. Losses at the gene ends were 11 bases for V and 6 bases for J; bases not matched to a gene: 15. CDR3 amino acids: CAASFEGARAGELFF. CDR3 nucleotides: TGTGCCGCCTCCTTTGAGGGGGCAAGGGCCGGGGAGCTGTTTTTT.

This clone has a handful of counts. CDR3 in amino acids: CASTKQGGTNEKLFF. The CDR3, as DNA: TGTGCCAGCACGAAACAGGGCGGAACTAATGAAAAACTGTTTTTT. V gene TRBV6-5 combines with J gene TRBJ1-4; D is possibly TRBD1 (6 bases). Trimming took off 7 bases at V and 1 base at J, with 13 bases between the two ends. Germline CDR1 reads MNHEY; CDR2 reads SVGAGI. The CDR3 consists of 15 residues.

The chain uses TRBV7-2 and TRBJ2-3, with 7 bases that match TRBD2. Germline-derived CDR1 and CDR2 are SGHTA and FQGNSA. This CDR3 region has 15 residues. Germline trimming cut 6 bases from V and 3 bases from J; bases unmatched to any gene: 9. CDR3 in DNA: TGTGCCAGCAGGAGGTCTAGCGGTACGACAGATACGCAGTATTTT. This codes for CASRRSSGTTDTQYF.